The sequence of this T cell receptor beta chain was determined in a study of CD8 T cells in ankylosing spondylitis. TCRdb re-called the 5' RACE reads with MiXCR, one entry per CDR3 protein. The table includes about 35,000 distinct CDR3 sequences, around 10% detected once. The CDR3 is 15 amino acids. V was clipped by 0 bases and J by 2 bases; unmatched bases: 1. Per germline, CDR1 SGHTA and CDR2 FQGTGA. This clonotype was found many times. The chain uses TRBV7-3 and TRBJ1-5; 7 nucleotides line up with TRBD1. The sequencing sample was made of blood, either unsorted or a sorted T cell fraction (not recorded which). The clonotype comes from a male donor with ankylosing spondylitis or in good health (not recorded which). The chain's CDR3 is CASSLTGGGNQPQHF. The CDR3 DNA reads as TGTGCCAGCAGCTTAACAGGGGGCGGCAATCAGCCCCAGCATTTT. Combining the CDR3 with reference TRBV7-3 and TRBJ1-5 gives the whole variable domain GAGVSQTPSNKVTEKGKYVELRCDPISGHTALYWYRQSLGQGPEFLIYFQGTGAADDSGLPNDRFFAVRPEGSVSTLKIQRTERGDSAVYLCASSLTGGGNQPQHFGDGTRLSIL.